This T cell receptor (beta chain) was profiled in a study of blood T cells in healthy people across ages. This clonotype was seen a few times. Trimming pared 5 bases from V and 1 base from J, leaving 12 bases between. Germline CDR1 is SGHTA and CDR2 is FQGNSA. The CDR3 runs to 14 residues. Primers used in a second PCR of about 6 to 11 cycles were a sample-barcoded 5' primer and a J-beta primer mix. One entry per CDR3 protein results from TCRdb running MiXCR on the 5' RACE reads. The data show fewer than 2,000,000 distinct CDR3 sequences, with about two fifths seen just once and roughly 23% held by the top ten.

This TCR was recovered from a human donor in good health. Material for sequencing was blood. This chain uses TRBV7-2 with TRBJ2-7; D is uncertain. The CDR3 sequence is CASSPTAASYEQYF. The CDR3 nucleotides read TGTGCCAGCAGCCCAACGGCAGCTTCCTACGAGCAGTACTTC. Filled out from reference TRBV7-2 and TRBJ2-7, the complete variable domain reads GAGVSQSPSNKVTEKGKDVELRCDPISGHTALYWYRQSLGQGLEFLIYFQGNSAPDKSGLPSDRFSAERTGGSVSTLTIQRTQQEDSAVYLCASSPTAASYEQYFGPGTRLTVT.